Presented here are 32 T cell receptor beta chains from one specimen sequenced in a study of T cells in Graves' hyperthyroidism and ophthalmopathy. RNA transcripts served as the template for amplifying TCR beta CDR3 regions. During a first-round RT-PCR of the TCR CDR3, the HTBI primer set was used. TCRdb reanalysed the multiplex PCR reads using MiXCR and keeps one entry per CDR3 protein. Among roughly 200,000 distinct CDR3 sequences, around 17% were seen once, and the ten largest hold roughly 55%. What was sequenced was blood. The origin of the receptors is a woman aged 50 to 60 with Graves' hyperthyroidism.

This clonotype was counted ten times or more. The chain joins TRBV2 to TRBJ2-7; TRBD2 agrees at 9 bases. Germline-derived CDR1 and CDR2 are SNHLY and FYNNEI. The CDR3 sequence is 15 residues long. The J segment lost 1 base and the V segment lost 7 bases, leaving 8 bases of the junction unmatched. CDR3 loop: CASTYSGSRSYEQYF. In DNA form, the CDR3 reads TGTGCCAGCACATATAGCGGGAGTAGGTCCTACGAGCAGTACTTC.

This clonotype was counted between two and nine times. The V and J genes are TRBV10-1 and TRBJ2-5; D is possibly TRBD1 (6 bases). V was cut by 10 bases and J by 7 bases, with 22 bases left in between. The CDR3 spans 14 residues. CDR1 WNHNN and CDR2 SYGVQD come from the germline V gene (reference sequence). CDR3 coding DNA: TGCGCCAACATCGGGCGTGGCCTAGGGGGGACCCAGTACTTC. This gives the protein CANIGRGLGGTQYF.

About this clonotype itself: At one end, the junction sequence differs from germline, possibly due to a read error. The genes are TRBV12-3 or TRBV12-4 and TRBJ1-6; D possibly corresponds to TRBD1 (5 bases). This CDR3 has 15 amino acids. The CDR3 DNA reads TGTGCCAGCAGGGCAGGGAGCTCCTATAATTCACCCCTTCACTTT. This codes for CASRAGSSYNSPLHF.

In its sample, this clonotype was seen many times. The V gene is TRBV10-3, the J gene TRBJ1-2, with 11 bases fitting TRBD1. The CDR3 covers 13 residues. The germline V gene has CDR1 ENHRY and CDR2 SYGVKD. V lost 10 bases, J lost 5 bases, and 6 bases stayed unmatched. CDR3 in DNA: TGTGCCACCACCGGGACAGGGGGTTATGGCTACACCTTC. Translating it yields CATTGTGGYGYTF.

In this sample, this clonotype turned up a few times. This chain joins TRBV6-5 and TRBJ2-5; D unclear. The germline V gene has CDR1 MNHEY and CDR2 SVGAGI. The CDR3 has 12 amino acids. Deletions cut 1 base from V and 4 bases from J, with 4 bases between. The CDR3 DNA is TGTGCCAGCAGTTACTATATAGAGACCCAGTACTTC. It codes for CASSYYIETQYF.

This clonotype came up a few times. The chain links TRBV5-1 to TRBJ1-4, with D perhaps TRBD1 (6 bases). Trimming left V 5 bases short and J 3 bases short, with 8 bases between. The CDR3 has 13 residues. Germline V gene data show CDR1 as SGHRS and CDR2 as YFSETQ. CDR3 bases: TGCGCCAGCAGGGGACAATCTAATGAAAAACTGTTTTTT. Its protein product is CASRGQSNEKLFF.

This clonotype was counted many times. V usage is TRBV2 and J usage is TRBJ1-2; TRBD1 matches 7 bases. Per the germline V gene, CDR1 is SNHLY and CDR2 is FYNNEI. The CDR3 length is 13 residues. Losses at the gene ends were 6 bases for V and 4 bases for J; bases not matched to a gene: 5. CDR3 in DNA: TGTGCCAGCAGCCGACAGGGCCCCTATGGCTACACCTTC. Residues: CASSRQGPYGYTF.

V gene TRBV4-2 combines with J gene TRBJ2-3; TRBD1 is a possible D gene (7 bases). Deletions cut 0 bases from V and 1 base from J, with 17 bases between. This CDR3 contains 18 residues. Per germline, CDR1 LGHNA and CDR2 YNFKEQ. CDR3 nucleotides: TGTGCCAGCAGCCAAGAACCCCAGGGGGGACAGCGCACAGATACGCAGTATTTT. Its protein is CASSQEPQGGQRTDTQYF.

This clonotype showed up many times. This chain connects TRBV11-3 to TRBJ2-7; the D is unclear. Germline CDR1 and CDR2: SGHNT and YENEEA. CDR3 length: 13 residues. Trimming stripped 3 bases from V and 4 bases from J, with 10 bases between. DNA for the CDR3: TGTGCCAGCAGCTTTTCGCCGGCTTACGAGCAGTACTTC. It translates to CASSFSPAYEQYF.

The gene calls are TRBV20-1 and TRBJ2-6; a weak D match, TRBD2 (6 bases). The CDR3 consists of 18 residues. Between the trimmed V and J ends, which lost 6 bases and 4 bases, there was a span of 25 bases. CDR1 and CDR2 from the germline V gene are DFQATT and SNEGSKA (reference sequence). CDR3 residues: CSASKVFGGSSGANVLTF. The CDR3 nucleotides read TGCAGTGCCAGCAAGGTATTTGGAGGGTCGTCGGGGGCCAACGTCCTGACTTTC.

The genes are TRBV9 and TRBJ2-1; a weak D match, TRBD2 (5 bases). Per the germline V gene, CDR1 is SGDLS and CDR2 is YYNGEE. The CDR3 has 15 residues. V lost 6 bases, J lost 5 bases, and 18 bases lay in between. Written as DNA, the CDR3 is TGTGCCAGCACCCTTAGCGCGGACCCCAACAATGAGCAGTTCTTC. Its protein is CASTLSADPNNEQFF.

This clonotype appeared a few times. The chain has TRBV5-1 and TRBJ1-6; TRBD1 is a possible D gene (5 bases). The CDR3 runs to 17 residues. Trimming took off 4 bases at V and 0 bases at J, with 14 bases between the two ends. Germline CDR1 SGHRS, CDR2 YFSETQ. CDR3 residues: CASSPDTWSSYNSPLHF. CDR3 DNA sequence: TGCGCCAGCAGCCCGGACACCTGGAGCTCCTATAATTCACCCCTCCACTTT. Based on the CDR3 plus reference TRBV5-1 and TRBJ1-6, the full variable domain is KAGVTQTPRYLIKTRGQQVTLSCSPISGHRSVSWYQQTPGQGLQFLFEYFSETQRNKGNFPGRFSGRQFSNSRSEMNVSTLELGDSALYLCASSPDTWSSYNSPLHFGNGTRLTVT.

This clonotype was recorded many times. The chain is built from TRBV12-5 and TRBJ2-3; TRBD2 matches at 8 bases. The V and J ends lost 7 bases and 4 bases, in that order; junction bases with no gene match: 13. Looked up from germline, CDR1 is LGHNT and CDR2 is FRNRAP. The CDR3 spans 16 residues. CDR3 nucleotide sequence: TGTGCTAGTGTCCAGGGGACTAGAGTTCTCGCAGATACGCAGTATTTT. Protein sequence: CASVQGTRVLADTQYF.

This clonotype was seen repeatedly, ten times or more. The gene calls are TRBV3-1 and TRBJ1-5; D unresolved. The V gene's germline CDR1 is LGHDT and CDR2 YNNKEL (reference sequence). With 1 base removed from V and 3 bases from J, the gap between germline ends came to 7 bases. This CDR3 has 14 amino acids. The CDR3: CASSQGWVNQPQHF. The CDR3 bases are TGTGCCAGCAGCCAAGGGTGGGTCAATCAGCCCCAGCATTTT.

This clonotype was picked up a small number of times. The J gene is TRBJ1-3, the V gene TRBV20-1; no clear D gene. V lost 5 bases and J lost 0, with 8 bases in between. The CDR3 extends over 13 amino acids. Germline-derived CDR1 and CDR2 are DFQATT and SNEGSKA (reference sequence). CDR3 bases: TGCAGTGCTTCCCAGTACTCTGGAAACACCATATATTTT. This translates into CSASQYSGNTIYF.

This clonotype has more than one count but fewer than ten. The V gene is TRBV5-1, the J gene TRBJ2-5; D gene uncertain. Per germline, CDR1 SGHRS and CDR2 YFSETQ. Trimming took 4 bases from V and 2 from J, leaving 12 bases between them. There are 14 residues in the CDR3. CDR3 protein: CASSTNQLQETQYF. DNA for the CDR3: TGCGCCAGCAGCACAAACCAGCTTCAAGAGACCCAGTACTTC.

About this clonotype itself: This may come from a read error, since a much larger clone is one base off. The chain has TRBV28 and TRBJ1-4, with D unresolved. The CDR3 runs to 15 residues. Germline CDR1 reads MDHEN; CDR2 reads SYDVKM. In nucleotides, the CDR3 is TGTGCCAGCAGTTTAGACGATTCAACTAATGAAAAACTGTCTTTT. Its protein is CASSLDDSTNEKLSF.

J is TRBJ1-4 and V is TRBV20-1; D may be TRBD1 (6 bases). The CDR3 is 14 residues long. Trimming stripped 3 bases from V and 4 bases from J, with 12 bases between. CDR1 DFQATT and CDR2 SNEGSKA come from the germline V gene (reference sequence). This CDR3 is CSASDRLLNEKLFF. CDR3 sequence (DNA): TGCAGTGCTAGCGACAGGTTACTTAATGAAAAACTGTTTTTT.

The table lists this clonotype with many counts. The rearrangement links TRBV30 to TRBJ1-1; D is unresolved. Germline CDR1 reads GTSNPN; CDR2 reads SVGIG (reference sequence). The V end was cut by 0 bases, the J end by 1 base, with 6 bases between. This CDR3 has 13 residues. The CDR3 DNA sequence: TGTGCCTGGAGTGTCAGCGAGAACACTGAAGCTTTCTTT. Translating gives CAWSVSENTEAFF.

This clonotype was recorded at least ten times. The rearrangement links TRBV6-1 to TRBJ2-7; possible D gene TRBD2, 5 bases. V dropped 5 bases and J dropped 3 bases, with 14 bases sitting between them. Germline-derived CDR1 and CDR2 are MNHNS and SASEGT. There are 14 residues in the CDR3. The CDR3 is CASSYLGEFYEQYF. The CDR3 DNA reads as TGTGCCAGCAGTTACTTGGGAGAGTTCTACGAGCAGTACTTC.

The V call is TRBV20-1, the J call TRBJ2-2; TRBD2 matches 10 bases. V lost 7 bases and J lost 5; bases outside the gene matches: 7. The length of the CDR3 is 14 residues. From germline, CDR1 is DFQATT and CDR2 SNEGSKA (reference sequence). The CDR3 protein is CSVESGRGTGELFF. In DNA, the CDR3 is TGCAGTGTCGAGAGCGGGAGGGGTACCGGGGAGCTGTTTTTT.

In its sample, this clonotype was seen many times. The chain recombines TRBV18 with TRBJ2-7; D is uncertain. Trimming removed 2 bases at V and 0 bases at J, with 8 bases between. This CDR3 has 14 amino acids. Germline lookup yields CDR1 KGHSH and CDR2 LQKENI. This chain's CDR3 is CASSPIQDSYEQYF. The CDR3 region has the DNA TGTGCCAGCTCACCAATTCAGGACTCCTACGAGCAGTACTTC.

This clonotype was picked up many times. The chain carries TRBV20-1 and TRBJ2-7; 13 bases align to TRBD2. V trimming: 3 bases; J trimming: 5 bases; junction bases outside the gene matches: 7. This CDR3 is built from 15 residues. CDR1 and CDR2 from the germline V gene are DFQATT and SNEGSKA (reference sequence). The CDR3 DNA is TGCAGTGCTAGTCTGGGAACTAGCGGGAGGGACGAGCAGTACTTC. It codes for CSASLGTSGRDEQYF.

This clonotype was recorded at least ten times. This chain joins TRBV7-8 and TRBJ2-1, with D possibly TRBD2 on 5 matching bases. Germline CDR1 is SGHVS and CDR2 is FQNEAQ. CDR3 length: 17 residues. V lost 5 bases, J lost 5 bases, and 22 bases lay in between. The CDR3 loop reads CASSPILDSYTNNEQFF. Here the CDR3 DNA reads TGTGCCAGCAGCCCGATCTTGGACTCGTACACGAACAATGAGCAGTTCTTC.

This clonotype occurred many times. The chain recombines TRBV7-8 with TRBJ2-7, with 8 bases matching TRBD2. Trimming cost V 2 bases and J 1 base; bases outside gene matches: 7. The CDR3 extends over 16 amino acids. Germline lookup yields CDR1 SGHVS and CDR2 FQNEAQ. The CDR3 bases are TGTGCCAGCAGCTTAAGGGGGGCTAGCGGGTCCTACGAGCAGTACTTC. Amino acids: CASSLRGASGSYEQYF.

Remarks on this clonotype: A clone one base away is much larger, so this may be a read error. The chain joins TRBV27 to TRBJ2-1; TRBD2 matches at 11 bases. In germline, CDR1 is MNHEY, CDR2 SMNVEV (reference sequence). The CDR3 extends over 16 amino acids. CDR3 nucleotides: TGTGCCAGCAGTTTATCAAGGACTAGCGGGTACAATGGGCAGTTCTTC. Amino acid sequence: CASSLSRTSGYNGQFF.

This clonotype has only a few counts. This rearrangement joins TRBV11-2 to TRBJ1-3; a weak D match, TRBD1 (5 bases). Germline CDR1 reads SGHAT; CDR2 reads FQNNGV. The length of the CDR3 is 14 residues. Trimming took 4 bases from V and 2 from J, leaving 9 bases between them. The CDR3 region is CASSYLGAGNTIYF. In DNA form, the CDR3 reads TGTGCCAGCAGCTACTTGGGGGCTGGAAACACCATATATTTT.

The table lists this clonotype with many counts. The chain combines TRBV5-1 with TRBJ2-1, with 7 bases aligning to TRBD2. CDR3 size: 16 residues. V trimming: 4 bases; J trimming: 2 bases; junction bases outside the gene matches: 9. Germline CDR1 and CDR2: SGHRS and YFSETQ. The CDR3 region has the DNA TGCGCCAGCAGCGGATCGACTAGCTATCCCTACAATGAGCAGTTCTTC. Its translation: CASSGSTSYPYNEQFF.

The V gene is TRBV24-1, the J gene TRBJ2-1, with D hard to call. The CDR3 covers 16 residues. V dropped 3 bases and J dropped 2 bases, with 13 bases sitting between them. CDR1 KGHDR and CDR2 SFDVKD come from the germline V gene. The CDR3 protein is CATSDRGVSPYNEQFF. The CDR3 region has the DNA TGTGCCACCAGTGATCGTGGGGTCAGCCCCTACAATGAGCAGTTCTTC.

This clonotype was observed at least ten times. CDR3 in DNA: TGTGCCAGCAGCCGGGGAGGGGGTCGCACTGAAGCTTTCTTT. Translating gives CASSRGGGRTEAFF. This chain connects TRBV11-2 to TRBJ1-1; D possibly corresponds to TRBD1 (6 bases). CDR3 size: 14 residues. V was clipped by 5 bases and J by 4 bases, with 14 bases between them. Per the germline V gene, CDR1 is SGHAT and CDR2 is FQNNGV.

The chain couples TRBV2 to TRBJ2-7; 8 positions match TRBD2. Looked up from germline, CDR1 is SNHLY and CDR2 is FYNNEI. The ends lost 8 bases at V and 7 bases at J; junction bases unmatched: 16. This CDR3 region has 15 residues. The CDR3 region is CASVVGGRRGGEQYF. The CDR3 coding sequence is TGTGCCAGCGTTGTTGGGGGTCGACGGGGGGGGGAGCAGTACTTC.

This rearrangement joins TRBV20-1 to TRBJ2-3; perhaps TRBD2 as D (5 bases). The V gene's germline CDR1 is DFQATT and CDR2 SNEGSKA (reference sequence). The CDR3 runs to 13 residues. V was pared by 5 bases and J by 2 bases, with 11 bases between. This chain's CDR3 is CSALGSPTDTQYF. DNA for the CDR3: TGCAGTGCTTTGGGGAGCCCCACAGATACGCAGTATTTT.